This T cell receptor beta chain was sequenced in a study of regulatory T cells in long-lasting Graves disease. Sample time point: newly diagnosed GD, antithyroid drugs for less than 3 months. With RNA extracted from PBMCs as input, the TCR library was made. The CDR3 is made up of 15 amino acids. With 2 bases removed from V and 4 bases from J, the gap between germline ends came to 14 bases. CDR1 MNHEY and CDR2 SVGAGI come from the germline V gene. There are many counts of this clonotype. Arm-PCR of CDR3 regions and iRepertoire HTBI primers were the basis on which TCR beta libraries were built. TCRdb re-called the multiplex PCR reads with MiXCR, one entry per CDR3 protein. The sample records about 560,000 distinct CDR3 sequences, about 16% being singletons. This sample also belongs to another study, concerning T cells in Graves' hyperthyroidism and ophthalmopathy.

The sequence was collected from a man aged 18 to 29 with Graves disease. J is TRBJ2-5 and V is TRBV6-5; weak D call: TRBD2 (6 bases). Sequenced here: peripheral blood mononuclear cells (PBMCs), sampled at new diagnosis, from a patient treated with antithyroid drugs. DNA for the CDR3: TGTGCCAGCAGTTACAGCGGCCGGGAGTCAGAGACCCAGTACTTC. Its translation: CASSYSGRESETQYF.